The following is a TCR beta chain sequence with its context. What antigen it recognizes has not been identified. Base qualities are missing; no much larger clone stands one base away. The library was made by the immunoSEQ multiplex PCR assay. For the multiplex PCR, a mixture combining 60 forward primers for TCR Vbeta segments and 13 reverse primers for TCR Jbeta segments was used. Amplification of the CDR3 region of rearranged TCR beta genes was performed with a multiplex PCR assay on genomic DNA. The amplified TCR beta libraries were sequenced on the Illumina HiSeq System as 87-base-pair reads. As for the authors' bioinformatics: In a later analysis, approximately 74 million unique TCR beta chains were counted across the approximately 640 repertoires, and around 10 million of these chains were shared by at least two donors. A nearest-neighbor algorithm error-corrected the raw reads and collapsed the reads into unique sequences, merging closely related sequences to remove PCR and sequencing errors. CDR3 sequences were aligned to IMGT reference sequences to assign V, D and J gene segments. For a sequence to be retained, a match of at least six nucleotides to both a V gene segment and a J gene segment was required. Rearrangements were called productive when the CDR3 lacked stop codons and stayed in frame with V and J; all others were non-productive. Following IMGT convention, CDR3 was defined as the stretch from the second conserved V-encoded cysteine up to the conserved J-encoded phenylalanine. The earlier analysis of 587 of the donors excluded sequences that lacked an unambiguous match to a single V gene segment. An earlier analysis of under 750 of the donors called V segments functional above 56.7% productive rearrangements and segregating when the between-donor standard deviation exceeded 5%. A statistical classification framework was built for diagnosing cytomegalovirus status from the catalog of TCR beta chain sequences. A later analysis assigned V and J genes by comparing TCR nucleotide sequences with IMGT/GENE-DB human TR gene sequences. A later analysis assigned CDR3 sequences and most-parsimonious VDJ recombination scenarios with the TCRdist pipeline. In a later analysis, each TCR beta chain was defined by its CDR3 amino acid sequence together with its V-gene family, and reads lacking a unique V-gene family were excluded. As a way to deal with suspected cross-contamination and a sequencing artifact, a later analysis dropped approximately 590 nucleotide sequences that were highly shared and had low generation probability. In a later analysis, a clonal expansion index for each public chain was calculated from normalized within-repertoire ranks of inferred template counts. In a later analysis, generation probabilities were computed with a VDJ recombination model fitted to out-of-frame rearrangements, and the resulting probabilities were checked against IGoR. In a later analysis, TCR-TCR, TCR-HLA and TCR-CMV co-occurrence was scored with hypergeometric tests, and a repertoire-size bias correction was applied to TCR pairs. To estimate false discovery rates, a later analysis permuted the HLA or CMV assignments 20 times. In a later analysis, co-occurring TCRs were grouped with DBSCAN, and TCRdist sequence similarity was added when clustering was performed within HLA-allele-positive subsets. Co-occurrence clustering excluded repertoires with fewer than 30,000 or more than 120,000 public chains, plus five with anomalous nucleotide sharing. The clones in this table, taken by TCRdb from immuneACCESS, are in-frame only. Not every clone is retained; where verified, under half of the shortfall comes from an unresolved V gene, and the cause of the rest is unknown. For V, J and clone size, that table is used; D and trimming come from the DNA. The sample contains a few hundred thousand clones, nearly 80% of them found a single time. The biggest ten clones account for around 2% of the sample.

The cohort consisted of 600 to 700 healthy bone marrow donors. At the time of sampling, all cohort members were nominally healthy, though unrecorded immune exposures were likely present. The donor was CMV seronegative and belonged to the group of 350 or so seronegative cohort members. A peripheral blood sample was collected from each donor, and TCR beta sequencing was performed on peripheral blood mononuclear cells. The Qiagen DNeasy Blood Extraction Kit was used to extract genomic DNA from the blood cell samples. From a lookup of the germline V gene, CDR1 and CDR2 are KGHSH and LQKENI. CDR3 length: 15 amino acids, cysteine to phenylalanine. This entry keeps only the CDR3 DNA: 45 bases, framed from base 1. Ends trimmed: V by 1 base, J by 5 bases; bases unmatched to a gene: 6. The data originate from a study of cytomegalovirus exposure and HLA in healthy donors (dated by TCRdb to the late 2010s). In terms of the full investigation: According to an earlier analysis of a few hundred of the donors, about 180 million T cells yielded 100 million or so unique TCR beta sequences and about 300 Gb of sequence data. An early release that covered some 640 HLA-typed donors contained approximately 300 gigabases of sequencing data and tens of millions of unique TCR sequences. To predict cytomegalovirus infection status, the study combined high-throughput TCR immunosequencing, statistical association of individual TCRs with disease status, and machine learning. A later analysis re-analyzed previously published TCR beta repertoires from 666 donors and added high-resolution HLA genotyping to study TCR occurrence patterns. An earlier analysis of 587 of the donors applied high-throughput TCR beta sequencing to assess whether each TCR beta V gene segment acted as functional or pseudogenic. Typing coverage differed by locus: A, B, C, DRB1 and DQB1 were typed in about 629-640 donors, DQA1 in around 500, DPA1 in 606, and DPB1 in 450 to 490. The T cell repertoires of some 670 subjects were profiled by immunosequencing and related to cytomegalovirus serostatus. A later genetic analysis took genome-wide SNP genotypes for about 60% of the roughly 670 donors and used that subset as a discovery cohort. Every repertoire in the discovery cohort had been generated on one and the same sequencing platform. The genetic ancestry cluster associated with self-reported Caucasian donors included about 81% of the 398 genotyped donors. The later analysis used no new phenotypic data to find candidate immune exposures, relying instead on TCR beta sequences and their occurrence across donors. Because of strong linkage in the cohort, roughly five DR-DQ haplotypes were treated as single units for association and clustering. Besides the first cohort of around 700 subjects, a separate validation cohort made up of over 100 different subjects was used. Class I and class II HLA loci were covered by the typing at four-digit resolution. On average, around 230,000 unique TCR beta nucleotide sequences were sequenced per donor among 398 genotyped donors of the cohort, with approximately 18% of those sequences being non-productive. Donor age, sex, ethnicity and CMV serostatus were compiled alongside the repertoire data. The aim of the study was to test whether cataloging public T cell receptors could identify signatures of past pathogen exposure. The study at large found these results: For the cohort, immune exposure information was limited to CMV serostatus. A later genetic analysis associated a missense DCLRE1C variant with V-gene and J-gene trimming of TCR beta chains, and an independent cohort replicated the association. Because HLA typing was unavailable for some donors at each locus, only the typed subset was used in association tests. According to a later analysis, parvovirus B19, influenza, CMV and Epstein-Barr virus appeared linked to several top co-occurrence clusters. An earlier analysis of some 590 of the donors showed that most TCR beta V segments appeared in productive rearrangements either about 90% or about 30% of the time, which broadly matched IMGT annotations. Specific HLA alleles were associated with 16,951 TCR beta sequences at a false discovery rate of 0.05 in a later analysis. In a later genetic analysis, fewer N-insertions in productive TCRs were reported among donors in an Asian-associated ancestry cluster than the approximately 710-donor mean. Most CMV-associated TCR beta chains appeared to be HLA-restricted in a later analysis, and the HLA associations seemed to be driven largely by CMV exposure. Assigning TCR associations to individual alleles was difficult when HLA alleles, especially DR and DQ, strongly co-occurred. A further reported finding was that TCR beta sequences accurately predicted the HLA-A and HLA-B alleles for most subjects in the first cohort. In vitro tests confirmed that three of the cytomegalovirus-associated TCR beta chains recognize cytomegalovirus antigens. Correlated functional status among segregating V segments might be attributable to linkage disequilibrium, but an unknown experimental factor could not be ruled out. In the study, 164 TCR beta chains were listed as associated with cytomegalovirus. Some IMGT-functional V segments, including TRBV6-2 and TRBV6-3, could not be told apart with the 87-base-pair reads, so those segments were excluded. While some public TCRs were present in many individuals, most TCR sequences turned up only very rarely across donors. The presence/absence analyses assumed that sequencing depth was roughly uniform across donors, and that assumption may not be true. A group of highly shared sequence variants was considered likely to be a technical artifact of the sequencing pipeline. According to the authors, the approach could potentially be generalized to other disease states and immunological phenotypes. A later analysis found that TCR association rates varied across HLA loci, with DRB1 alleles showing the most associated TCRs and HLA-C alleles the fewest. In both the original and validation cohorts, the classifier was reported to diagnose cytomegalovirus status with high specificity and sensitivity. Compared with equally common non-associated chains, HLA-associated TCR beta chains in a later analysis were more clonally expanded and had lower generation probabilities. Because counts were too low, roughly 18 rarely observed V segments, including chromosome 9 orphons, were left out of the earlier analysis of 587 of the donors. In this cohort, only TCR beta chains were sequenced, and detectable features were limited by the absence of alpha or paired-chain data.

This TCR derives from a man between 18 and 29 years old in good health and CMV-seronegative. The chain couples TRBV18 to TRBJ2-7, with TRBD2 identical over 9 junction bases. Material: PBMCs. The DNA sequence follows: TGTGCCAGCTCACCACGTGGACTAGCGCCCCACGAGCAGTACTTC. Its protein product is CASSPRGLAPHEQYF.